This TCR beta chain was found in a study of breast tumors, draining lymph nodes, adjacent tissues. Using its own MiXCR run on the multiplex PCR reads, TCRdb lists one record per CDR3 protein. Altogether about 140,000 distinct CDR3 sequences are present, roughly 33% being singletons, with the ten largest covering under 2.5%. V was cut by 5 bases and J by 10 bases, with 21 bases left in between. This CDR3 has 15 residues. CDR1 is DFQATT and CDR2 is SNEGSKA in the germline V gene (reference sequence). Axillary draining lymph nodes of breast cancer patients supplied the node samples. This clonotype was seen ten or more times. Antigen unknown. Study-wide points: Luminal-like breast cancer showed significantly greater tumor-nontumor repertoire similarity than basal-like breast cancer did. Tumors had less TCR diversity than lymph nodes, more than nontumor tissue.

The chain joins TRBV20-1 to TRBJ1-6, with D perhaps matching TRBD1 (6 bases). This clonotype originated in a female donor with breast cancer. Some clones in this sample may be carry-over from other donors' samples. The sample taken for sequencing was axillary lymph node tissue. CDR3 amino acids: CSAGGTDSVSSPLHF. The CDR3 DNA follows: TGCAGTGCTGGAGGAACGGACAGTGTGTCCTCACCCCTCCACTTT.